One sample yielded the 26 T cell receptor beta chains listed below, sequenced in a study of T cell repertoires in cytomegalovirus infection. MiXCR, run by TCRdb on the reads, gives a single entry per CDR3 protein. Among just under 300,000 distinct CDR3 sequences, around 10% were seen once, and the ten largest hold around 2.6%. Material for sequencing was PBMCs. The receptors derive from a human donor in good health (CMV status not recorded). Some clones in this sample may be carry-over from other donors' samples.

This clonotype was counted only a few times. The chain has TRBV5-1 and TRBJ2-7; 10 nucleotides agree with TRBD1. CDR3 length: 14 residues. The germline V gene has CDR1 SGHRS and CDR2 YFSETQ. Unmatched junction bases numbered 4, after V lost 6 bases and J lost 1 base. CDR3 nucleotide sequence: TGCGCCAGCACCCCGGACAGGGGGTCCTACGAGCAGTACTTC. As protein: CASTPDRGSYEQYF.

This clonotype appeared many times. This chain uses TRBV10-3 with TRBJ1-5; the D is unclear. Germline CDR1 ENHRY, CDR2 SYGVKD. This CDR3 contains 13 residues. V was pared by 8 bases and J by 6 bases, with 14 bases between. The CDR3 protein is CAIGKGEIQPQHF. Here the CDR3 DNA reads TGTGCCATCGGGAAGGGTGAGATTCAGCCCCAGCATTTT.

At least ten counts were recorded for this clonotype. The rearrangement links TRBV7-6 to TRBJ2-1; 8 positions match TRBD1. Germline values: CDR1 SGHVS, CDR2 FNYEAQ. Trimming at V came to 1 base and at J to 5 bases, leaving 7 bases not matched to a gene. The CDR3 is 16 amino acids. Written as DNA, the CDR3 is TGTGCCAGCAGCTTAGATCCAGGGGGCAGGAACAATGAGCAGTTCTTC. It is translated as CASSLDPGGRNNEQFF.

This sequence joins TRBV20-1 and TRBJ2-5; TRBD1 is a possible D gene (6 bases). The CDR3 runs 15 residues. V lost 6 bases and J lost 1, with 18 bases in between. The V gene's germline CDR1 is DFQATT and CDR2 SNEGSKA (reference sequence). In DNA form, the CDR3 reads TGCAGTGCCCGTACAGGGCAGAGGGTCCAAGAGACCCAGTACTTC. It encodes CSARTGQRVQETQYF.

This clonotype was observed at least ten times. The gene calls are TRBV6-1 and TRBJ2-3, with 10 bases identical to TRBD2. Unmatched junction bases numbered 9, after V lost 5 bases and J lost 7 bases. The CDR3 is made up of 15 amino acids. Germline CDR1 and CDR2: MNHNS and SASEGT. CDR3 sequence reads: CASSPIAGGPNTQYF. As DNA, the CDR3 is TGTGCCAGCAGTCCAATAGCGGGGGGCCCAAATACGCAGTATTTT.

This clonotype came up many times. The rearrangement links TRBV4-1 to TRBJ1-1; possible D gene TRBD1, 5 bases. The CDR3 extends over 16 amino acids. Trimming took 4 bases from V and 0 from J, leaving 15 bases between them. Germline V gene sequence: CDR1 MGHRA, CDR2 YSYEKL. DNA of the CDR3: TGCGCCAGCAGCCTCACCCGGGGACGGTTGAACACTGAAGCTTTCTTT. Its protein product is CASSLTRGRLNTEAFF.

This clonotype was counted at least ten times. The CDR3 DNA follows: TGTGCCAGCAGCTTTCCTGGTACGCAGTATTTT. Its protein product is CASSFPGTQYF. This chain uses TRBV7-8 with TRBJ2-3; D is unresolved. CDR1 is SGHVS and CDR2 is FQNEAQ in the germline V gene. V shed 3 bases and J shed 8 bases, with 6 bases lying between them. The CDR3 runs to 11 residues.

This clonotype was counted many times. As DNA, the CDR3 is TGTGCCAGCAGTGAGACAGGTGAAGGGACTAATGAAAAACTGTTTTTT. Translation: CASSETGEGTNEKLFF. The rearrangement links TRBV25-1 to TRBJ1-4; tentatively, D is TRBD1 (6 bases). The V and J ends lost 3 bases and 2 bases respectively, with 13 bases between them. The CDR3 has 16 amino acids. From germline, CDR1 is MGHDK and CDR2 SYGVNS.

This clonotype appeared many times. The V call is TRBV7-2, the J call TRBJ1-1; D call uncertain. Trimming cost V 3 bases and J 5 bases, with 25 bases left between them. Germline V gene lookup returns CDR1 SGHTA and CDR2 FQGNSA. The CDR3 is made up of 18 amino acids. The CDR3 reads CASSFSPGLLVGGTEAFF. CDR3 coding DNA: TGTGCCAGCAGCTTCTCCCCGGGCTTATTGGTGGGTGGGACTGAAGCTTTCTTT.

This clonotype was observed at least ten times. This chain uses TRBV14 with TRBJ1-4; a weak D match, TRBD1 (6 bases). Per the germline V gene, CDR1 is SGHDN and CDR2 is FVKESK. This CDR3 is built from 12 residues. Trimming removed 6 bases from V and 8 bases from J, with 10 bases in between. This CDR3 reads CASSPGGEKLFF. CDR3 bases: TGTGCCAGCAGTCCCGGGGGCGAAAAACTGTTTTTT.

This clonotype was recorded at least ten times. J is TRBJ1-1 and V is TRBV7-2; the D is unclear. With 5 bases removed from V and 5 bases from J, the gap between germline ends came to 12 bases. CDR3 length: 13 residues. Germline CDR1 and CDR2: SGHTA and FQGNSA. CDR3 nucleotide sequence: TGTGCCAGCAGCAACCGACTGGGAACTGAAGCTTTCTTT. It encodes CASSNRLGTEAFF.

A remark on this clonotype: This sequence may be a read error, since a much larger clone differs from it by one base. The V gene is TRBV12-3 or TRBV12-4, the J gene TRBJ2-3; D call uncertain. V lost 3 bases to trimming and J lost 5 bases, with 9 bases between them. The CDR3 spans 13 residues. The CDR3 DNA sequence: TGTGCCAGCAGTTTCCTCCTGCGAGATACGCAGTATTTT. This sequence encodes CASSFLLRDTQYF.

A few counts support this clonotype. This chain joins TRBV12-3 or TRBV12-4 and TRBJ1-1; possible D gene TRBD1, 5 bases. The V and J ends lost 6 bases and 11 bases respectively, with 10 bases between them. The CDR3 has 10 amino acids. In DNA form, the CDR3 reads TGTGCCAGCAGCCGACAGACTGCTTTCTTT. Translation gives CASSRQTAFF.

This clonotype has just a few counts. The chain employs TRBV3-1 and TRBJ2-7; 14 bases agree with TRBD2. After removal of 0 bases from V and 6 bases from J, the junction contained 1 base not matched to a gene. The CDR3 spans 15 residues. Germline V CDR1 and CDR2: LGHDT, YNNKEL (reference sequence). The CDR3 DNA follows: TGTGCCAGCAGCCAAGATGGGACTAGCGGGGGCGAGCAGTACTTC. This gives the protein CASSQDGTSGGEQYF.

This clonotype was observed at least ten times. The chain recombines TRBV29-1 with TRBJ2-1; 9 nucleotides line up with TRBD2. The CDR3 loop spans 15 amino acids. Looked up from germline, CDR1 is SQVTM and CDR2 is ANQGSEA. The V gene end was trimmed by 2 bases and the J gene end by 1 base; junction bases not matched to a gene: 3. The CDR3: CSVEQRGASYNEQFF. CDR3 nucleotide sequence: TGCAGCGTTGAACAGCGGGGGGCATCCTACAATGAGCAGTTCTTC.

In this sample, this clonotype turned up many times. The chain couples TRBV12-3 or TRBV12-4 to TRBJ2-7; 11 bases align to TRBD2. This CDR3 comprises 16 residues. Losses at the gene ends were 2 bases for V and 2 bases for J; bases not matched to a gene: 5. In DNA, the CDR3 is TGTGCCAGCAGTTTAACCTTAGCGGGGGGGACCTACGAGCAGTACGTC. It codes for CASSLTLAGGTYEQYV.

This clonotype was recorded at least ten times. The chain joins TRBV7-9 to TRBJ1-1; 7 bases line up with TRBD1. V was pared by 6 bases and J by 1 base, with 8 bases of the junction left unmatched. CDR1 and CDR2 from the germline V gene are SEHNR and FQNEAQ (reference sequence). The CDR3 extends over 15 amino acids. The CDR3 loop reads CASSNQGVTNTEAFF. CDR3 in DNA: TGTGCCAGCAGTAACCAGGGGGTAACGAACACTGAAGCTTTCTTT. The full variable domain, rest sourced from reference TRBV7-9 and TRBJ1-1, is DTGVSQNPRHKITKRGQNVTFRCDPISEHNRLYWYRQTLGQGPEFLTYFQNEAQLEKSRLLSDRFSAERPKGSFSTLEIQRTEQGDSAMYLCASSNQGVTNTEAFFGQGTRLTVV.

Ten or more counts support this clonotype. The chain recombines TRBV7-2 with TRBJ2-6; D ambiguous. There are 15 residues in the CDR3. V was cut by 3 bases and J by 0 bases, with 6 bases left in between. Germline V gene lookup returns CDR1 SGHTA and CDR2 FQGNSA. The CDR3 spells CASSFDFSGANVLTF. The CDR3 region has the DNA TGTGCCAGCAGCTTCGACTTCTCTGGGGCCAACGTCCTGACTTTC.

Of note for this clonotype: A clone one base away is much larger, so this may be a read error. V and J are TRBV2 and TRBJ1-1; 11 bases fit TRBD1. The J segment lost 4 bases and the V segment lost 6 bases, leaving 1 base of the junction unmatched. The CDR3 totals 13 residues. The germline CDR1 and CDR2 sequences are SNHLY and FYNNEI. The CDR3 is CASRGTGGTEAFF. DNA for the CDR3: TGTGCCAGCAGGGGGACAGGGGGCACTGAAGCTTTCTTT.

This clonotype was seen a few times. The CDR3 is CASSQQTGMDTGELFF. The DNA of the CDR3 is TGTGCCAGCAGCCAACAGACAGGAATGGACACCGGGGAGCTGTTTTTT. V gene TRBV14 combines with J gene TRBJ2-2; a possible D gene is TRBD1 (6 bases). Germline V lookup: CDR1 SGHDN, CDR2 FVKESK. V lost 2 bases and J lost 3, with 13 bases in between. This CDR3 region has 16 residues. The whole variable domain, remainder taken from reference TRBV14 and TRBJ2-2, is EAGVTQFPSHSVIEKGQTVTLRCDPISGHDNLYWYRRVMGKEIKFLLHFVKESKQDESGMPNNRFLAERTGGTYSTLKVQPAELEDSGVYFCASSQQTGMDTGELFFGEGSRLTVL.

In its sample, this clonotype was seen many times. The genes are TRBV28 and TRBJ2-2; a weak D match, TRBD2 (7 bases). From germline, CDR1 is MDHEN and CDR2 SYDVKM. V gave up 7 bases and J gave up 4 bases, with 16 bases separating them. This CDR3 contains 15 residues. CDR3 in DNA: TGTGCCAGCACCCGGGGGCTAGCGGTCACCGGGGAGCTGTTTTTT. It codes for CASTRGLAVTGELFF.

Many counts were recorded for this clonotype. The chain carries TRBV6-2 or TRBV6-3 and TRBJ2-1; 12 nucleotides line up with TRBD2. Germline V gene sequence: CDR1 MNHEY, CDR2 SVGEGT. This CDR3 is built from 14 residues. With 6 bases clipped from V and 9 bases from J, the junction kept 6 bases outside the gene matches. The CDR3 DNA reads as TGTGCCAGCAGATCTAGCGGGGGGGCACTTGAGCAGTTCTTC. Its translation: CASRSSGGALEQFF.

This clonotype was seen more than once but under ten times. The rearrangement joins TRBV4-1 to TRBJ2-1; D tentatively fits TRBD1 or TRBD2 (5 bases each). Germline lookup yields CDR1 MGHRA and CDR2 YSYEKL. Trimming stripped 1 base from V and 5 bases from J, with 18 bases between. The CDR3 is 17 residues long. CDR3 amino acids: CASSQVGTGLRDNEQFF. DNA for the CDR3: TGCGCCAGCAGCCAAGTGGGGACCGGCCTCCGGGACAATGAGCAGTTCTTC.

The V call is TRBV20-1, the J call TRBJ1-5; a possible D gene is TRBD1 (5 bases). CDR1 and CDR2 from the germline V gene are DFQATT and SNEGSKA (reference sequence). CDR3 size: 17 residues. Trimming stripped 1 base from V and 5 bases from J, with 21 bases between. The CDR3 region is CSARGEGREERDQPQHF. CDR3 nucleotides: TGCAGTGCTAGAGGTGAGGGACGGGAGGAGAGGGATCAGCCCCAGCATTTT.

This clonotype appeared many times. V usage is TRBV7-6 and J usage is TRBJ1-1; 7 bases match TRBD1. Germline CDR1 reads SGHVS; CDR2 reads FNYEAQ. CDR3 length: 16 residues. Germline trimming cut 4 bases from V and 4 bases from J; bases unmatched to any gene: 12. Here the CDR3 reads CASSSMTGPIRTEAFF. The CDR3 DNA is TGTGCCAGCAGCTCAATGACAGGGCCGATTCGCACTGAAGCTTTCTTT.

This clonotype was detected ten times or more. The chain employs TRBV10-3 and TRBJ2-7; D is unclear. Trimming stripped 0 bases from V and 3 bases from J, with 6 bases between. Looked up from germline, CDR1 is ENHRY and CDR2 is SYGVKD. CDR3 length: 13 residues. CDR3 in DNA: TGTGCCATCAGTGAGTCGGGGTACTACGAGCAGTACTTC. Protein: CAISESGYYEQYF.